This T cell receptor beta chain was identified during a study of blood T cell repertoires in COVID-19. Some clones are missing from TCRdb's copy, which holds only in-frame ones; the method was immunoSEQ multiplex PCR. The table records under 200,000 clones, roughly 84% of them present only once. This CDR3 is 16 amino acids long. Looked up from germline, CDR1 is MNHEY and CDR2 is SMNVEV (reference sequence). V lost 2 bases to trimming and J lost 7 bases; unmatched junction nucleotides: 6. The sequence was obtained from a woman of 80 years or more with acute or convalescent COVID-19. Sequencing was carried out using peripheral blood. The chain combines TRBV27 with TRBJ1-6, with 9 bases matching TRBD1. The CDR3 bases are TGTGCCAGCAGTTTAGGTTGGGGACAGGGAAATTCACCCCTCCACTTT. Its protein is CASSLGWGQGNSPLHF.